The 14 T cell receptor beta chains below all came from one sample that was sequenced in a study of T cell clonality in common variable immunodeficiency. Findings and limits, study-wide: Fewer deletions and N-nucleotide insertions were reportedly seen in common variable immunodeficiency TCR beta sequences.

Data came from immunoSEQ multiplex PCR; TCRdb stores just in-frame clones and leaves some out. There are more than 30,000 clones in the sample, none observed a single time. For these receptors, no antigen is known. The sample was peripheral blood mononuclear cells. These TCRs come from a human donor with common variable immunodeficiency.

This clone was observed a handful of times. The CDR3 end is not reached by the read, which stops 3 residues before it; the germline J gene fills it in. The J gene is TRBJ1-6, the V gene TRBV19, with 7 bases fitting TRBD1. Unmatched junction bases numbered 10, after V lost 4 bases and J lost 10 bases. The CDR3 is 15 residues long. CDR1 is LNHDA and CDR2 is SQIVND in the germline V gene (reference sequence). The CDR3: CASSTRRGNESPLHF. The sequenced part of the CDR3 DNA is TGTGCCAGTAGTACCCGCAGGGGGAATGAATCACCC.

For this clone: The missing CDR3 end, 3 residues past where the read stops, is filled in from the germline J gene. The genes are TRBV7-2 and TRBJ1-1, with D possibly being TRBD1 (5 bases). The germline V gene encodes CDR1 SGHTA and CDR2 FQGNSA. Trimming removed 5 bases from V and 4 bases from J, with 14 bases in between. The CDR3 extends over 14 amino acids. The sequenced part of the CDR3 DNA is TGTGCCAGCAGCCCGCAGGGTCGCGCCACTGAA. This sequence encodes CASSPQGRATE. The CDR3 in its entirety is CASSPQGRATEAFF.

At least ten counts were recorded for this clone. The observed sequence ends 3 residues before the CDR3 terminus, with the missing tail filled in from the germline J gene. V and J are TRBV20-1 and TRBJ2-7; possible D gene TRBD1, 6 bases. The CDR3 is 16 amino acids. From germline, CDR1 is DFQATT and CDR2 SNEGSKA (reference sequence). Trimming pared 5 bases from V and 0 bases from J, leaving 20 bases between. CDR3 DNA (partial): TGCAGTGCTTGGTGGGGATTGGGGGCCAGCTCCTACGAG. Translation: CSAWWGLGASSYE. The whole CDR3 region reads CSAWWGLGASSYEQYF.

This clone came up a few times. The read stops 3 residues short of the end of the CDR3; the missing end is completed from the germline J gene. The rearrangement joins TRBV18 to TRBJ1-1, with 7 nucleotides matching TRBD1. The germline V gene has CDR1 KGHSH and CDR2 LQKENI. V shed 4 bases and J 7 bases; nucleotides not matched to a gene: 6. This CDR3 is 13 amino acids long. CDR3 bases read: TGTGCCAGCTCACGAAGACAGGGTGATGAA. Its protein product is CASSRRQGDE. The whole CDR3 protein reads CASSRRQGDEAFF.

This clone was seen ten or more times. The CDR3 goes on 3 residues after the read ends, and that part is filled in from the germline J gene. The V and J genes are TRBV19 and TRBJ2-7, with TRBD2 matching 8 bases. Germline V gene data show CDR1 as LNHDA and CDR2 as SQIVND (reference sequence). The CDR3 is made up of 13 amino acids. V lost 9 bases, J lost 6 bases, and 10 bases stayed unmatched. The CDR3 region is CASTYSGKGEQYF. CDR3 bases read: TGTGCCAGCACCTATAGCGGGAAAGGCGAG.

There are many counts of this clone. The read terminates 3 residues before the CDR3 end, so the remaining end is supplied by the germline J gene. The chain combines TRBV20-1 with TRBJ2-3; TRBD1 might be the D (8 bases). Germline loops: CDR1 DFQATT, CDR2 SNEGSKA (reference sequence). Trimming took off 3 bases at V and 8 bases at J, with 21 bases between the two ends. The CDR3 consists of 15 residues. The CDR3 sequence: CSASAQGGQIGTQYF. The CDR3 bases that were read are TGCAGTGCTAGCGCACAGGGGGGGCAGATTGGTACG.

Turning to this clone: The observed sequence ends 3 residues before the CDR3 terminus, with the missing tail filled in from the germline J gene. The genes are TRBV30 and TRBJ1-2; 9 bases agree with TRBD1. Germline assignment: CDR1 GTSNPN and CDR2 SVGIG (reference sequence). This CDR3 is 14 amino acids long. The V segment lost 5 bases and the J segment 7 bases; nucleotides outside the gene matches: 11. The part of the CDR3 DNA that was read is TGTGCCTGGGGGGACAGGGCAAGAGTAGGTGGC. This gives the protein CAWGDRARVGG. The full CDR3 sequence reads CAWGDRARVGGYTF.

This clone was seen at least ten times. The CDR3 end lies 3 residues beyond the end of the read and is filled in from the germline J gene. J is TRBJ1-1 and V is TRBV20-1; D is perhaps TRBD1 (5 bases). V lost 5 bases, J lost 5 bases, and 15 bases lay in between. This CDR3 is 13 amino acids long. Germline-derived CDR1 and CDR2 are DFQATT and SNEGSKA (reference sequence). CDR3 loop: CSASRGVETEAFF. The CDR3 DNA, read in part, is TGCAGTGCTTCGAGGGGTGTAGAAACTGAA.

This clone occurred a few times. The sequenced fragment ends 3 residues before the CDR3 boundary, so the rest is inferred from the germline J gene. The rearrangement uses TRBV19 and TRBJ1-2; 7 nucleotides line up with TRBD1. Germline V gene sequence: CDR1 LNHDA, CDR2 SQIVND (reference sequence). This CDR3 is built from 15 residues. With V trimmed by 6 bases and J by 4 bases, 11 bases remained unmatched. CDR3 loop: CASRTNDDRVYGYTF. The sequenced CDR3 bases are TGTGCCAGTAGGACAAACGACGACAGGGTCTATGGC.

This clone was seen a few times. The read ends 3 residues shy of where the CDR3 ends; the end is completed using the germline J gene. J is TRBJ2-7 and V is TRBV6-2 or TRBV6-3; tentative D call: TRBD2 (6 bases). Germline CDR1 reads MNHEY; CDR2 reads SVGEGT. The CDR3 has 14 amino acids. Between the trimmed V and J ends, which lost 2 bases and 0 bases, there was a span of 8 bases. The CDR3 loop reads CASSYGGTSYEQYF. Incomplete CDR3 DNA: TGTGCCAGCAGTTACGGGGGGACCTCCTACGAG.

This clone occurred a few times. Here the CDR3 reads CASSVRQGGFYEQYF. The DNA read from the CDR3 is TGTGCCAGCAGCGTTAGACAGGGAGGATTCTACGAG. This chain links TRBV7-9 with TRBJ2-7; tentatively, D is TRBD1 (7 bases). The observed sequence ends 3 residues before the CDR3 terminus, with the missing tail filled in from the germline J gene. The germline V gene encodes CDR1 SEHNR and CDR2 FQNEAQ (reference sequence). The CDR3 extends over 15 amino acids. Trimming took off 5 bases at V and 3 bases at J, with 17 bases between the two ends. Full variable domain (missing parts from reference TRBV7-9 and TRBJ2-7): DTGVSQNPRHKITKRGQNVTFRCDPISEHNRLYWYRQTLGQGPEFLTYFQNEAQLEKSRLLSDRFSAERPKGSFSTLEIQRTEQGDSAMYLCASSVRQGGFYEQYFGPGTRLTVT.

Details on this clone: The observed sequence ends 3 residues before the CDR3 terminus, with the missing tail filled in from the germline J gene. V is TRBV2 and J is TRBJ1-6; weak D call: TRBD1 (5 bases). Germline CDR1 reads SNHLY; CDR2 reads FYNNEI. The CDR3 totals 14 residues. V was shortened by 6 bases and J by 3 bases, with 9 bases between the two germline ends. The part of the CDR3 DNA that was read is TGTGCCAGCAGGCCCGACAGCTATAATTCACCC. Amino acid sequence: CASRPDSYNSP. The whole CDR3 region reads CASRPDSYNSPLHF.

This clone was detected ten times or more. The read finishes 3 residues shy of the CDR3 end, and the germline J gene is used to complete it. The chain couples TRBV2 to TRBJ2-1, with D perhaps matching TRBD2 (6 bases). CDR1 is SNHLY, CDR2 FYNNEI, per germline. CDR3 length: 14 residues. The germline V and J ends were trimmed by 6 bases and 5 bases, with 14 bases remaining between them. CDR3 bases read: TGTGCCAGCAGACGACTAGAAAGACACAATGAG. Amino acids: CASRRLERHNE. The whole CDR3 protein reads CASRRLERHNEQFF.

This clone was seen more than once but under ten times. Read sequence stops 3 residues before the CDR3 end, and the germline J gene provides the missing end. The rearrangement uses TRBV18 and TRBJ2-7; 9 positions match TRBD1. The V gene end was trimmed by 6 bases and the J gene end by 0 bases; junction bases not matched to a gene: 6. Germline lookup yields CDR1 KGHSH and CDR2 LQKENI. The CDR3 runs to 15 residues. CDR3 amino acids: CASSPGTGSSYEQYF. The CDR3 bases that were read are TGTGCCAGCTCTCCTGGGACAGGGAGCTCCTACGAG.